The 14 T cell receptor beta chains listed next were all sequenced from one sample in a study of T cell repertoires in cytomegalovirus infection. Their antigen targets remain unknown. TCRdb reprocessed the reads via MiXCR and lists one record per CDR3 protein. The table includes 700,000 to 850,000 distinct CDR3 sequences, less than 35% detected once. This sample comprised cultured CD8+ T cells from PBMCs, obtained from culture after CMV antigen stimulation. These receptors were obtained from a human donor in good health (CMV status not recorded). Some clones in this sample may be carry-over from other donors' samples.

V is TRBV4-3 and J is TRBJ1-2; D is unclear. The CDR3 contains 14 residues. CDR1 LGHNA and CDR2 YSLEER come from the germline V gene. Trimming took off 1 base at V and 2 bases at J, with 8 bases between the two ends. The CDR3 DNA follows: TGCGCCAGCAGCCAAGCACCGGGAAACTATGGCTACACCTTC. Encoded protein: CASSQAPGNYGYTF.

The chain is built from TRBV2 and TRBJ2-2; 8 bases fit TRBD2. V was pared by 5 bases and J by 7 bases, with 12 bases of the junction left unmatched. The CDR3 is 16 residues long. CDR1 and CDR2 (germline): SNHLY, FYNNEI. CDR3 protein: CASSHPRGLGLGELFF. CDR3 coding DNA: TGTGCCAGCAGTCACCCAAGGGGACTAGGCCTCGGGGAGCTGTTTTTT.

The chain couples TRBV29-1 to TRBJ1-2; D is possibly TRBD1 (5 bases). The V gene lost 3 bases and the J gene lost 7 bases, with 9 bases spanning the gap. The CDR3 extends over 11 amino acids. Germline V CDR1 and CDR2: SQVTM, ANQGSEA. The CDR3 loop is CSVDPRVGYTF. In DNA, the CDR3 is TGCAGCGTTGATCCCAGGGTTGGCTACACCTTC.

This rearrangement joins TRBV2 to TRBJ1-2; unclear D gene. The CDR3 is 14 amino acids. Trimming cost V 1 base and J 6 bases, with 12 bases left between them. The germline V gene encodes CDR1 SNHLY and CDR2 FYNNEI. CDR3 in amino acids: CASSEVTREDGYTF. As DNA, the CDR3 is TGTGCCAGCAGTGAAGTTACCAGAGAGGATGGCTACACCTTC.

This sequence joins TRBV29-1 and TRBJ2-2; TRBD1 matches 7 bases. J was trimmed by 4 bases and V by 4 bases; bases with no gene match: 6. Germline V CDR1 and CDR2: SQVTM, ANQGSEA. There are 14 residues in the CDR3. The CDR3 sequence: CSVASEGATGELFF. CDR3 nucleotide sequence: TGCAGCGTTGCTTCCGAGGGGGCCACCGGGGAGCTGTTTTTT.

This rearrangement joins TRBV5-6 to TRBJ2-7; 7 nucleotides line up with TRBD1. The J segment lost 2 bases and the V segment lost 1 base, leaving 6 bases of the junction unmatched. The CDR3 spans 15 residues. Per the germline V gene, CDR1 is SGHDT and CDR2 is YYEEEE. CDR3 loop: CASSLTRDRAYEQYF. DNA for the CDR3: TGTGCCAGCAGCTTGACCCGGGACAGAGCCTACGAGCAGTACTTC.

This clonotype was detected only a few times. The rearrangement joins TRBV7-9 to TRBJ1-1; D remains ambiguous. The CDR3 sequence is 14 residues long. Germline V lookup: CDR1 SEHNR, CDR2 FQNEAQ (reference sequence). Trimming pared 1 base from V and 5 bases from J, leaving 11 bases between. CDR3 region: CASSLGASRTEAFF. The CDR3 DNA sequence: TGTGCCAGCAGCTTAGGTGCTTCGCGGACTGAAGCTTTCTTT.

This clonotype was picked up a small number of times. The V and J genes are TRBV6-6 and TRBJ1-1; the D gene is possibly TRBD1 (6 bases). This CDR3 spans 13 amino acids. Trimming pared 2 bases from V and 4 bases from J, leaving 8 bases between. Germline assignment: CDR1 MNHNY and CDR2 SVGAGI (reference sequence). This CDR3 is CASSYGGLTEAFF. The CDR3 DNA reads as TGTGCCAGCAGTTACGGGGGGCTCACTGAAGCTTTCTTT.

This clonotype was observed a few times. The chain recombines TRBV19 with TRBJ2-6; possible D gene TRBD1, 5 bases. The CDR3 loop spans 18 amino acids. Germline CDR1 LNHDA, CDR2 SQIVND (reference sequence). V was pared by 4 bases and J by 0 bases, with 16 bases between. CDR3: CASSSTGGVSSGANVLTF. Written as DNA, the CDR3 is TGTGCCAGTAGTAGCACAGGTGGCGTCTCCTCTGGGGCCAACGTCCTGACTTTC.

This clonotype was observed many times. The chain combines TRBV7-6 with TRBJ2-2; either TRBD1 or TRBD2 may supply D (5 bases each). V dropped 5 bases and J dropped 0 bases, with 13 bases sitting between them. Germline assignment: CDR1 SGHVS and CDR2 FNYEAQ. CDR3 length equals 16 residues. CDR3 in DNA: TGTGCCAGCAGCCCCTCCGGGACCACGAACACCGGGGAGCTGTTTTTT. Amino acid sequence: CASSPSGTTNTGELFF.

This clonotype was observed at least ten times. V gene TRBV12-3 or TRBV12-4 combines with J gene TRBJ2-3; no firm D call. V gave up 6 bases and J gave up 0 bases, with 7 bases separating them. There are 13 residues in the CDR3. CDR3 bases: TGTGCCAGCAGCCAGGTTAGCACAGATACGCAGTATTTT. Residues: CASSQVSTDTQYF.

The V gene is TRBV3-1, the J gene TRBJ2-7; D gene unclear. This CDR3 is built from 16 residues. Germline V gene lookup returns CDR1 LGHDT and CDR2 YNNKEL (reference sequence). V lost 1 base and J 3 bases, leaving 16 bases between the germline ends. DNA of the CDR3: TGTGCCAGCAGCCAAGGCCCGACGGAATCCTACTACGAGCAGTACGTC. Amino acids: CASSQGPTESYYEQYV.

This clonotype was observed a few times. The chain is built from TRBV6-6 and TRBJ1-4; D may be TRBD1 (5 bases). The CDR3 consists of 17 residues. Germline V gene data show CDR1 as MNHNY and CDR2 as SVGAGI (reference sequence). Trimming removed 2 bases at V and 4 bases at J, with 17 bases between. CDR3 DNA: TGTGCCAGCAGTTACCGGGACGGAGCCCTCCTTAATGAAAAACTGTTTTTT. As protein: CASSYRDGALLNEKLFF.

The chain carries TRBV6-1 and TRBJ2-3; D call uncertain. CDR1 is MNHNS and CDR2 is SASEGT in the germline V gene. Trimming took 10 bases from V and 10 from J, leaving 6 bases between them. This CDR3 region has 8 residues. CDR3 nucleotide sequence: TGTGCCATCCTTGCGCAGTATTTT. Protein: CAILAQYF.